This T cell receptor (beta chain) was captured in a study of blood T cell repertoires in COVID-19. Study information: T cells, B-cell-depleted T cells, or PBMCs provided the cDNA or gDNA that served as material.

In the original workflow: Amplification of reference gene primers provided the estimated nucleated cell counts. Libraries were prepared by immunoSEQ multiplex PCR; TCRdb keeps only in-frame clonotypes and omits some of them. V and J calls and clone size are given by that table; D and trimming were obtained from the DNA. This table holds about 150,000 clones, around 90% found once. Trimming took 6 bases from V and 0 from J, leaving 7 bases between them. This CDR3 has 14 amino acids. Germline CDR1 is SGDLS and CDR2 is YYNGEE. The TCR originated in a woman aged 55-69 years with active or convalescent COVID-19. This rearrangement joins TRBV9 to TRBJ1-6; D uncertain. The sequencing sample was made of peripheral blood. The CDR3 coding sequence is TGTGCCAGCACCGAGGACTCCTATAATTCACCCCTCCACTTT. The encoded protein is CASTEDSYNSPLHF.